This T cell receptor beta chain was profiled in a study of T cell repertoires in cytomegalovirus infection. Whole-study findings and limits: Totalled public TCR beta family frequency picked out people who carried CMV plus the relevant HLA.

In TCRdb, the reads were re-called with MiXCR into one record per CDR3 protein. The table has roughly 920,000 distinct CDR3 sequences, 31% seen once; the top ten hold 13%. In the case of this clonotype: Its target is not known.

CDR1 is SGHVT, CDR2 SQSDAQ, per germline. Trimming took off 5 bases at V and 2 bases at J, with 10 bases between the two ends. CDR3 length: 13 amino acids. This sample comprised cultured CD8+ T cells from PBMCs, obtained from culture after CMV antigen stimulation. The source is a human donor in good health (CMV status not recorded). Some clones in this sample may be carry-over from other donors' samples. The rearrangement links TRBV7-4 to TRBJ2-7, with D tentatively TRBD2 (5 bases). The CDR3 DNA reads TGTGCCAGCAGCCGGGAAGGAGCCTACGAGCAGTACGTC. Encoded protein: CASSREGAYEQYV.